These 21 T cell receptor beta chains share one sample of origin, sequenced in a study of cytomegalovirus exposure and HLA in healthy donors. Researchers ran the PCR with 60 Vbeta and 13 Jbeta primers. The assay was immunoSEQ multiplex PCR, and TCRdb's table has in-frame clones only and misses some. In total, the table holds 100,000 to 150,000 clones. The sample consisted of PBMCs. The receptor set was obtained from a man younger than 35 in good health and CMV-seronegative.

The chain joins TRBV7-3 to TRBJ1-1; 9 positions agree with TRBD1. Germline CDR1 reads SGHTA; CDR2 reads FQGTGA. The CDR3 sequence is 13 residues long. The V segment lost 3 bases and the J segment 8 bases; nucleotides outside the gene matches: 4. CDR3 protein: CASSLDRGQEAFF. As DNA, the CDR3 is TGTGCCAGCAGCTTGGACAGGGGCCAGGAAGCTTTCTTT.

The rearrangement links TRBV28 to TRBJ2-5; 9 positions agree with TRBD1. TRBJ2-7 explains the end of the DNA better; the J call may be wrong. The CDR3 totals 15 residues. Looked up from germline, CDR1 is MDHEN and CDR2 is SYDVKM. CDR3 region: CASSFSGTGYHEQYF. The CDR3 coding sequence is TGTGCCAGCAGTTTCTCAGGGACAGGGTACCACGAGCAGTACTTC.

The chain uses TRBV2 and TRBJ2-5, with 14 bases fitting TRBD2. CDR3 length equals 15 residues. V shed 6 bases and J 4 bases; nucleotides not matched to a gene: 4. Germline V gives CDR1 SNHLY, CDR2 FYNNEI. The DNA of the CDR3 is TGTGCCAGCAGGTACGGGACTAGCGGGGGAGAGACCCAGTACTTC. Amino acid sequence: CASRYGTSGGETQYF.

The CDR3 DNA sequence: TGTGCCATCAGTGAGTCGACGACAGGGACCTACGAGCAGTACTTC. This encodes CAISESTTGTYEQYF. This chain connects TRBV10-3 to TRBJ2-7; 7 bases align to TRBD1. This CDR3 is built from 15 residues. The V gene end was trimmed by 0 bases and the J gene end by 2 bases; junction bases not matched to a gene: 4. Looked up from germline, CDR1 is ENHRY and CDR2 is SYGVKD.

This sequence joins TRBV7-8 and TRBJ1-2; TRBD1 matches 8 bases. CDR3 length: 15 amino acids. J gave up 8 bases and V 6 bases, and 14 bases lay outside the gene matches. Germline assignment: CDR1 SGHVS and CDR2 FQNEAQ. CDR3 region: CASSSQRTGLEGYTF. CDR3 bases: TGTGCCAGCAGTTCCCAAAGGACAGGGCTGGAGGGCTACACCTTC. Supplemented by reference TRBV7-8 and TRBJ1-2, the full variable domain reads GAGVSQSPRYKVAKRGQDVALRCDPISGHVSLFWYQQALGQGPEFLTYFQNEAQLDKSGLPSDRFFAERPEGSVSTLKIQRTQQEDSAVYLCASSSQRTGLEGYTFGSGTRLTVV.

The genes are TRBV29-1 and TRBJ2-5; possibly TRBD2 for D (6 bases). V lost 2 bases and J lost 5, with 15 bases in between. The CDR3 is 14 amino acids. Germline V gene sequence: CDR1 SQVTM, CDR2 ANQGSEA. CDR3 sequence: CSVEHAGSGETQYF. The DNA of the CDR3 is TGCAGCGTTGAACACGCGGGGTCGGGGGAGACCCAGTACTTC. Full variable domain (rest looked up from reference TRBV29-1 and TRBJ2-5): SAVISQKPSRDICQRGTSLTIQCQVDSQVTMMFWYRQQPGQSLTLIATANQGSEATYESGFVIDKFPISRPNLTFSTLTVSNMSPEDSSIYLCSVEHAGSGETQYFGPGTRLLVL.

The chain recombines TRBV2 with TRBJ1-4; no definite D call. The length of the CDR3 is 15 residues. V was shortened by 3 bases and J by 8 bases, with 16 bases between the two germline ends. Germline V gives CDR1 SNHLY, CDR2 FYNNEI. CDR3 coding DNA: TGTGCCAGCAGTGATCCCACCCGACAATCAGAAAAACTGTTTTTT. Its translation: CASSDPTRQSEKLFF. The whole variable domain, remainder taken from reference TRBV2 and TRBJ1-4, is EPEVTQTPSHQVTQMGQEVILRCVPISNHLYFYWYRQILGQKVEFLVSFYNNEISEKSEIFDDQFSVERPDGSNFTLKIRSTKLEDSAMYFCASSDPTRQSEKLFFGSGTQLSVL.

In regard to this clone: The sample contains more than one DNA sequence encoding this CDR3. The CDR3 loop is CASSDSSGGANEQFF. CDR3 nucleotides: TGTGCCAGCAGTGACTCAAGCGGGGGGGCCAATGAGCAGTTCTTC. The genes are TRBV6-4 and TRBJ2-1; 10 bases are a match to TRBD2. V was clipped by 0 bases and J by 6 bases; unmatched bases: 2. This CDR3 contains 15 residues. Germline CDR1 is MRHNA and CDR2 is SNTAGT.

As DNA, the CDR3 is TGTGCCAGCAGCTTAGCTCAAGGGGGGGCTGGAGAAAAACTGTTTTTT. This translates into CASSLAQGGAGEKLFF. The chain recombines TRBV7-6 with TRBJ1-4, with D possibly TRBD1 on 6 matching bases. There are 16 residues in the CDR3. V was pared by 0 bases and J by 8 bases, with 16 bases between. In germline, CDR1 is SGHVS, CDR2 FNYEAQ.

V and J are TRBV9 and TRBJ2-7; 11 bases are shared with TRBD2. The trim removed 4 bases at V and 2 bases at J, leaving 5 bases unmatched. This CDR3 is 15 amino acids long. Looked up from germline, CDR1 is SGDLS and CDR2 is YYNGEE. The CDR3 loop reads CASSTLAGGPYEQYF. DNA of the CDR3: TGTGCCAGCAGCACCTTAGCGGGGGGGCCCTACGAGCAGTACTTC.

J is TRBJ1-4 and V is TRBV9, with D tentatively TRBD1 (5 bases). CDR1 is SGDLS, CDR2 YYNGEE, per germline. V was shortened by 1 base and J by 3 bases, with 10 bases between the two germline ends. The CDR3 has 15 amino acids. The CDR3 region has the DNA TGTGCCAGCAGCGTACAGGGAAGGTCTAATGAAAAACTGTTTTTT. Its protein product is CASSVQGRSNEKLFF. The full variable domain, with the rest looked up from reference TRBV9 and TRBJ1-4, is DSGVTQTPKHLITATGQRVTLRCSPRSGDLSVYWYQQSLDQGLQFLIQYYNGEERAKGNILERFSAQQFPDLHSELNLSSLELGDSALYFCASSVQGRSNEKLFFGSGTQLSVL.

The chain combines TRBV13 with TRBJ1-5; D might be TRBD1 (6 bases). The CDR3 has 14 residues. V was clipped by 5 bases and J by 2 bases, with 10 bases between them. Germline assignment: CDR1 PRHDT and CDR2 FYEKMQ (reference sequence). The CDR3 region has the DNA TGTGCCAGCAGCCCGGGACAACGCAATCAGCCCCAGCATTTT. Its protein product is CASSPGQRNQPQHF. Together with reference TRBV13 and TRBJ1-5, the CDR3 gives the full variable domain: AAGVIQSPRHLIKEKRETATLKCYPIPRHDTVYWYQQGPGQDPQFLISFYEKMQSDKGSIPDRFSAQQFSDYHSELNMSSLELGDSALYFCASSPGQRNQPQHFGDGTRLSIL.

The chain couples TRBV28 to TRBJ1-2; 7 bases map to TRBD1. This CDR3 is 15 amino acids long. Germline V gene data show CDR1 as MDHEN and CDR2 as SYDVKM. V lost 7 bases to trimming and J lost 2 bases; unmatched junction nucleotides: 10. The CDR3 bases are TGTGCCAGCACCCTACCGGGACAGATAAACTATGGCTACACCTTC. It yields the protein CASTLPGQINYGYTF.

The chain uses TRBV28 and TRBJ2-7; tentatively, D is TRBD2 (5 bases). Deletions cut 3 bases from V and 3 bases from J, with 12 bases between. CDR1 and CDR2 from the germline V gene are MDHEN and SYDVKM. This CDR3 comprises 14 residues. The CDR3 spells CASSFLVAGYEQYF. The DNA for the CDR3 is TGTGCCAGCAGTTTCTTGGTCGCGGGCTACGAGCAGTACTTC.

The chain employs TRBV11-3 and TRBJ2-5; the match to TRBD1 covers 7 bases. The J call could be wrong; TRBJ2-7 is a better fit for the DNA end. Germline V gives CDR1 SGHNT, CDR2 YENEEA. This CDR3 comprises 15 residues. In nucleotides, the CDR3 is TGTGCCAGCAGCTTAGAACAGGGGCGCTCCTACGAGCAGTACTTC. Amino acid sequence: CASSLEQGRSYEQYF.

The chain joins TRBV6-6 to TRBJ1-1; D perhaps matches TRBD1 (5 bases). The CDR3 runs 14 residues. The V gene lost 0 bases and the J gene lost 5 bases, with 10 bases spanning the gap. In germline, CDR1 is MNHNY, CDR2 SVGAGI (reference sequence). The CDR3 sequence is CASSYSVGGTEAFF. CDR3 nucleotides: TGTGCCAGCAGTTACTCGGTCGGGGGAACTGAAGCTTTCTTT.

The chain is built from TRBV9 and TRBJ2-3, with 8 nucleotides matching TRBD2. The CDR3 runs 16 residues. With 1 base clipped from V and 2 bases from J, the junction kept 6 bases outside the gene matches. The germline V gene has CDR1 SGDLS and CDR2 YYNGEE. The CDR3 sequence is CASSVLTGGTTDTQYF. CDR3 bases: TGTGCCAGCAGCGTATTGACGGGGGGGACCACAGATACGCAGTATTTT.

This chain uses TRBV19 with TRBJ1-2; maybe TRBD1 (6 bases). V was cut by 7 bases and J by 7 bases, with 13 bases left in between. Germline V gene sequence: CDR1 LNHDA, CDR2 SQIVND (reference sequence). The CDR3 loop spans 12 amino acids. The CDR3 protein is CASKQGSGGYTF. Here the CDR3 DNA reads TGTGCCAGTAAACAGGGAAGCGGTGGCTACACCTTC.

This chain connects TRBV21-1 to TRBJ2-1; no DNA check was done on the table's D call, TRBD1. TRBV21-1 is listed as a pseudogene. The CDR3 runs to 13 residues. The CDR3 here is CASSKYRHNEQFF. In DNA, the CDR3 is TGTGCCAGCAGCAAATACAGACACAATGAGCAGTTCTTC.

J is TRBJ1-1 and V is TRBV7-3; possible D gene TRBD1, 5 bases. The CDR3 sequence is 13 residues long. Trimming took 5 bases from V and 7 from J, leaving 14 bases between them. Germline V lookup: CDR1 SGHTA, CDR2 FQGTGA. The CDR3 DNA sequence: TGTGCCAGCAGCCCAGAGTGGGGGGGTGAAGCTTTCTTT. This codes for CASSPEWGGEAFF.

This chain uses TRBV19 with TRBJ2-1, with 7 bases matching TRBD1. V trimming: 0 bases; J trimming: 3 bases; junction bases outside the gene matches: 8. Looked up from germline, CDR1 is LNHDA and CDR2 is SQIVND (reference sequence). The CDR3 loop spans 17 amino acids. The CDR3 loop is CASSIDRTRGFYNEQFF. The CDR3 DNA reads as TGTGCCAGTAGTATAGATCGGACCAGGGGGTTCTACAATGAGCAGTTCTTC.